This TCR beta chain was retrieved from a study of blood T cell repertoires in COVID-19. The table came from immunoSEQ multiplex PCR; TCRdb's copy has only in-frame clones and leaves some out. The table has 57,000 or so clones, approximately 83% seen once. This CDR3 comprises 11 residues. V was cut by 7 bases and J by 5 bases, with 7 bases left in between. CDR1 and CDR2 (germline): KGHDR, SFDVKD. Sequenced sample: peripheral blood. The genes are TRBV24-1 and TRBJ1-1, with unresolved D. The source of this sequence is a human donor in a cohort sampled during active COVID-19. CDR3 sequence reads: CATRSGTEAFF. The CDR3 DNA follows: TGTGCCACCAGGAGTGGTACTGAAGCTTTCTTT.